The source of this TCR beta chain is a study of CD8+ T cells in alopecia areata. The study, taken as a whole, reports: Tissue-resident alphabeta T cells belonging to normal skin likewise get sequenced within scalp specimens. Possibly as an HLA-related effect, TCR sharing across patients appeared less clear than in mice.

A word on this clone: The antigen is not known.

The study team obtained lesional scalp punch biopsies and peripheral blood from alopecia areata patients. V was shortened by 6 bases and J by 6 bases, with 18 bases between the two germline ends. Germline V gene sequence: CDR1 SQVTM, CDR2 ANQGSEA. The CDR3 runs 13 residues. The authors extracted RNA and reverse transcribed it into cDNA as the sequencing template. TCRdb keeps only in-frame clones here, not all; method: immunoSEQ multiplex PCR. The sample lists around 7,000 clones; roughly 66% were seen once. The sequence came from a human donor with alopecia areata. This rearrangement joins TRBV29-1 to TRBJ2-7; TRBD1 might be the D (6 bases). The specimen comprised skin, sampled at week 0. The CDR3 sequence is CSVTGSRFVEQYF. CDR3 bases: TGCAGCGTGACAGGATCCCGATTTGTCGAGCAGTACTTC.